A selection of T cell receptor beta chains follows, all from one sample in a study of shared clonotypes between healthy human individuals. The method was immunoSEQ multiplex PCR; TCRdb's version includes in-frame clones alone and lacks a portion of them. This table holds roughly 1,000,000 clones, around 78% found once. The sequenced sample was memory CD4+ T cells from PBMCs. The receptors originated from a man younger than 35 in good health. Some clones in this sample may be carry-over from other donors' samples. CDR3s include the opening cysteine and the closing phenylalanine or tryptophan. The order of the fields is D gene, V gene, J gene, clone size, CDR3 protein, CDR3 DNA. The D gene is left open where the match is weak. The size field is filled for only some rows; it gives once, few, many or a size class.

d_call: TRBD1; v_call: TRBV5-4; j_call: TRBJ2-7; clone_size: few; cdr3_aa: CASSTVQGAGEQYF; cdr3_nt: TGTGCCAGCAGCACAGTACAGGGGGCGGGCGAGCAGTACTTC
d_call: TRBD2; v_call: TRBV11-2; j_call: TRBJ2-3; clone_size: .; cdr3_aa: CASSLVAGGPADTQYF; cdr3_nt: TGTGCCAGCAGCTTAGTAGCGGGAGGGCCCGCGGATACGCAGTATTTT
d_call: .; v_call: TRBV12-5; j_call: TRBJ1-3; clone_size: .; cdr3_aa: CASGLTGNTIYF; cdr3_nt: TGTGCTAGTGGTTTGACGGGAAACACCATATATTTT
d_call: TRBD2; v_call: TRBV4-1; j_call: TRBJ2-2; clone_size: many; cdr3_aa: CASSQVGGSDTGELFF; cdr3_nt: TGCGCCAGCAGCCAAGTGGGCGGGAGTGACACCGGGGAGCTGTTTTTT
d_call: .; v_call: TRBV29-1; j_call: TRBJ2-7; clone_size: .; cdr3_aa: CSVMTPNSYEQYF; cdr3_nt: TGCAGCGTTATGACACCAAACTCCTACGAGCAGTACTTC
d_call: .; v_call: TRBV28; j_call: TRBJ1-2; clone_size: .; cdr3_aa: CASSEQDRIGYTF; cdr3_nt: TGTGCCAGCAGTGAACAGGATCGTATCGGCTACACCTTC
d_call: TRBD2; v_call: TRBV9; j_call: TRBJ2-1; clone_size: .; cdr3_aa: CASSRGLAGSSYNEQFF; cdr3_nt: TGTGCCAGCAGCCGTGGACTAGCGGGTAGCTCCTACAATGAGCAGTTCTTC
d_call: .; v_call: TRBV7-6; j_call: TRBJ2-7; clone_size: .; cdr3_aa: CASSLNPSGTKYEQYF; cdr3_nt: TGTGCCAGCAGCCTCAACCCGTCCGGGACCAAGTACGAGCAGTACTTC
d_call: .; v_call: TRBV7-9; j_call: TRBJ2-3; clone_size: .; cdr3_aa: CASSFSGPTDTQYF; cdr3_nt: TGTGCCAGCAGCTTTTCAGGACCCACAGATACGCAGTATTTT
d_call: .; v_call: TRBV28; j_call: TRBJ1-4; clone_size: .; cdr3_aa: CASSPGQREKLFF; cdr3_nt: TGTGCCAGCAGTCCCGGACAACGAGAAAAACTGTTTTTT
d_call: TRBD2; v_call: TRBV7-9; j_call: TRBJ2-3; clone_size: .; cdr3_aa: CASSPPVAGGGDTQYF; cdr3_nt: TGTGCCAGCAGCCCACCAGTAGCGGGAGGCGGGGATACGCAGTATTTT
d_call: .; v_call: TRBV2; j_call: TRBJ1-5; clone_size: .; cdr3_aa: CAGTRGSQPQHF; cdr3_nt: TGTGCCGGCACTAGGGGTAGTCAGCCCCAGCATTTT
d_call: .; v_call: TRBV2; j_call: TRBJ2-1; clone_size: many; cdr3_aa: CASSFIEAVEQFF; cdr3_nt: TGTGCCAGCAGTTTTATTGAGGCAGTTGAGCAGTTCTTC
d_call: .; v_call: TRBV27; j_call: TRBJ1-1; clone_size: .; cdr3_aa: CASSFTGHEMTAFF; cdr3_nt: TGTGCCAGCAGTTTTACCGGGCACGAGATGACAGCTTTCTTT
d_call: .; v_call: TRBV2; j_call: TRBJ1-4; clone_size: .; cdr3_aa: CASSAQGREKLFF; cdr3_nt: TGTGCCAGCAGTGCGCAGGGGAGGGAAAAACTGTTTTTT
d_call: .; v_call: TRBV5-1; j_call: TRBJ2-7; clone_size: .; cdr3_aa: CASSPDSYYEQYF; cdr3_nt: TGCGCCAGCAGCCCGGACAGTTACTACGAGCAGTACTTC
d_call: .; v_call: TRBV7-3; j_call: TRBJ1-2; clone_size: .; cdr3_aa: CASSEQGSYGYTF; cdr3_nt: TGTGCCAGCAGCGAACAGGGATCCTATGGCTACACCTTC
d_call: .; v_call: TRBV10-3; j_call: TRBJ1-2; clone_size: .; cdr3_aa: CAISERTEGGYTF; cdr3_nt: TGTGCCATCAGTGAGAGGACAGAGGGAGGCTACACCTTC
d_call: .; v_call: TRBV11-3; j_call: TRBJ2-5; clone_size: .; cdr3_aa: CASSSGGETQYF; cdr3_nt: TGTGCCAGCAGCTCTGGGGGGGAGACCCAGTACTTC
d_call: .; v_call: TRBV7-9; j_call: TRBJ2-2; clone_size: once; cdr3_aa: CASSLVAANTGELFF; cdr3_nt: TGTGCCAGCAGCTTAGTAGCAGCGAACACCGGGGAGCTGTTTTTT
d_call: .; v_call: TRBV5-4; j_call: TRBJ2-1; clone_size: .; cdr3_aa: CASSLGPGLHNNNEQFF; cdr3_nt: TGTGCCAGCAGCTTGGGTCCCGGACTACATAACAACAATGAGCAGTTCTTC
d_call: .; v_call: TRBV6-6; j_call: TRBJ1-4; clone_size: few; cdr3_aa: CASSSYQVKGEKLFF; cdr3_nt: TGTGCCAGCAGTTCCTACCAGGTGAAGGGGGAAAAACTGTTTTTT
d_call: .; v_call: TRBV7-2; j_call: TRBJ2-3; clone_size: .; cdr3_aa: CASSRGSLGDTQYF; cdr3_nt: TGTGCCAGCAGCCGTGGTTCGCTGGGGGATACGCAGTATTTT
d_call: .; v_call: TRBV7-3; j_call: TRBJ1-1; clone_size: few; cdr3_aa: CASSLSRGTEAFF; cdr3_nt: TGTGCCAGCAGCTTATCCCGTGGCACTGAAGCTTTCTTT
d_call: .; v_call: TRBV4-2; j_call: TRBJ1-2; clone_size: .; cdr3_aa: CASSQARLGGGYGYTF; cdr3_nt: TGTGCCAGCAGCCAAGCACGGCTCGGGGGAGGCTATGGCTACACCTTC
d_call: .; v_call: TRBV4-1; j_call: TRBJ1-2; clone_size: .; cdr3_aa: CASSLGHPSYGYTF; cdr3_nt: TGCGCCAGCAGCCTTGGACACCCTAGTTATGGCTACACCTTC
d_call: .; v_call: TRBV28; j_call: TRBJ1-2; clone_size: .; cdr3_aa: CASSYRPSRGYTF; cdr3_nt: TGTGCCAGCAGCTACAGGCCTTCCAGGGGCTACACCTTC
d_call: .; v_call: TRBV30; j_call: TRBJ2-5; clone_size: .; cdr3_aa: CAWSVGGSETQYF; cdr3_nt: TGTGCCTGGAGTGTAGGGGGGAGCGAGACCCAGTACTTC